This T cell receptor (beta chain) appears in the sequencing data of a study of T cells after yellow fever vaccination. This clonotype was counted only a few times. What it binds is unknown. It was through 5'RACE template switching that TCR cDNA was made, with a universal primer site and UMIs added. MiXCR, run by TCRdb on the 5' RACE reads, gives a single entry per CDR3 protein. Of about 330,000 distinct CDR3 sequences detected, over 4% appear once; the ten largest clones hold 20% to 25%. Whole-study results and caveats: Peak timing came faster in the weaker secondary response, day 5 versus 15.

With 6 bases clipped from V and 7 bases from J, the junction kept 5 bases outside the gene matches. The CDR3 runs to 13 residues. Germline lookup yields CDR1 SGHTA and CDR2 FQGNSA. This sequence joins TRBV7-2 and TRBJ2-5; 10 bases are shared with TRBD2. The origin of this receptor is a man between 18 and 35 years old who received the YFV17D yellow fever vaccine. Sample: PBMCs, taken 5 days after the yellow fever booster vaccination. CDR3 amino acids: CASRSLAGVTQYF. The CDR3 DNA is TGTGCCAGCAGGAGCCTAGCGGGGGTGACCCAGTACTTC.